The present T cell receptor (beta chain) was sequenced within a study of vaccination and CD4 T cells after COVID-19. Treatment indicated: approximately 9-day PBMC culture with coronavirus spike peptide pools or control peptides (ViraFEST assay). Before TCRs were sequenced, ViraFEST expanded antigen-specific T cells with peptide pools. The Oncomine TCR Beta short-read assay was applied to DNA of cultured CD4+ T cells. TCRdb re-called the PCR reads through MiXCR, storing one row per CDR3 protein. The sample yields just over 14,000 distinct CDR3 sequences, around 56% seen once. Of note for this clonotype: Its antigen is not identified.

This CDR3 comprises 13 residues. The ends were cut back, 1 base at V and 4 bases at J, with 7 bases in the middle. Germline CDR1 and CDR2: SGHTA and FQGNSA. The source material was CD4+ T cells from blood, cultured in vitro. The chain links TRBV7-2 to TRBJ2-5, with D uncertain. This clonotype originated in a human donor who had recovered from COVID-19. The CDR3 DNA reads as TGTGCCAGCAGCTTAGGGTCCAGAGAGACCCAGTACTTC. This translates into CASSLGSRETQYF.